This TCR beta chain was captured by sequencing in a study of T cell responses to AZD1222 COVID-19 vaccine. Across the study: Pooled samples include second doses given at about 4 or 12 weeks. General study points: Clonal diversity was possibly underestimated, and white British individuals and females predominated among donors. Reports indicate that nearly half of spike-specific TCRs are directed at unmutated variant regions.

Points on this clone: Its antigen is not known.

Produced via immunoSEQ multiplex PCR; TCRdb's table is partial and in-frame only. The repertoire holds 100,000 to 130,000 clones, with more than 70% as singletons. Sequencing used peripheral blood, obtained on day 0 of AZD1222 vaccination. This clonotype was sampled from an adult in good health.

The CDR3 region is CASSNQGEKLFF. The CDR3 DNA is TGCGCCAGCAGCAATCAGGGGGAAAAACTGTTTTTT. This chain uses TRBV5-1 with TRBJ1-4; D possibly corresponds to TRBD1 (6 bases). Trimming pared 4 bases from V and 8 bases from J, leaving 9 bases between. This CDR3 comprises 12 residues. Germline loops: CDR1 SGHRS, CDR2 YFSETQ. The complete variable domain, with remaining parts taken from reference TRBV5-1 and TRBJ1-4, reads KAGVTQTPRYLIKTRGQQVTLSCSPISGHRSVSWYQQTPGQGLQFLFEYFSETQRNKGNFPGRFSGRQFSNSRSEMNVSTLELGDSALYLCASSNQGEKLFFGSGTQLSVL.